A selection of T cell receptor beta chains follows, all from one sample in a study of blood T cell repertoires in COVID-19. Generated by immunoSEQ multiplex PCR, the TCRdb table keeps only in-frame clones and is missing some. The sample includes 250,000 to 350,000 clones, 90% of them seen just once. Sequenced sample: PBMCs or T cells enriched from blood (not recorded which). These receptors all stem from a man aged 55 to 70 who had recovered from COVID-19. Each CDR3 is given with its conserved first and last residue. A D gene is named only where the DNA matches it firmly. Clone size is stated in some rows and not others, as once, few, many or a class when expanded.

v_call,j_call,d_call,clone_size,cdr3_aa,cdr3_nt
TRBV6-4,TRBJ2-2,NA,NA,CASRKDRITGELFF,TGTGCCAGCAGAAAAGACAGGATCACCGGGGAGCTGTTTTTT
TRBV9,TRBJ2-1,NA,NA,CASSAGVHPNEQFF,TGTGCCAGCAGCGCAGGGGTTCACCCCAATGAGCAGTTCTTC
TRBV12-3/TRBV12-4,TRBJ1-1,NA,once,CASSFTVNTEAFF,TGTGCCAGCAGTTTCACGGTGAACACTGAAGCTTTCTTT
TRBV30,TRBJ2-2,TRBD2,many,CAWSGGLAEINTGELFF,TGTGCCTGGAGTGGTGGACTAGCGGAAATAAACACCGGGGAGCTGTTTTTT
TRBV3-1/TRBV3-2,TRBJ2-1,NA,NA,CASSQDTGNYNEQFF,TGTGCCAGCAGCCAAGATACAGGGAACTACAATGAGCAGTTCTTC
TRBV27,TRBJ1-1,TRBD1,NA,CASSKQGRNTEAFF,TGTGCCAGCAGTAAACAGGGGAGGAACACTGAAGCTTTCTTT
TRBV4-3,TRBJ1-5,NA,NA,CASSQGRDLSNQPQHF,TGCGCCAGCAGCCAAGGCCGGGACTTAAGCAATCAGCCCCAGCATTTT
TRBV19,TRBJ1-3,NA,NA,CASSIRGTDSGNTIYF,TGTGCCAGTAGTATTAGGGGAACAGACTCTGGAAACACCATATATTTT
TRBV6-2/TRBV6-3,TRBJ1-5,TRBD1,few,CASSSGQGAIQPQHF,TGTGCCAGCAGTTCCGGACAGGGGGCGATTCAGCCCCAGCATTTT
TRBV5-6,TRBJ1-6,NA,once,CASSLGGGSYNSPLHF,TGTGCCAGCAGCTTGGGCGGGGGCTCCTATAATTCACCCCTCCACTTT
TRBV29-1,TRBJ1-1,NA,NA,CSVEDQPGATEAFF,TGCAGCGTTGAAGATCAACCAGGGGCCACTGAAGCTTTCTTT
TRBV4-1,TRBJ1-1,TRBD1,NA,CASSQFGDRGFITEAFF,TGCGCCAGCAGCCAATTTGGGGACAGGGGGTTTATTACTGAAGCTTTCTTT
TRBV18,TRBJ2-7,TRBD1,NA,CASSPPAADGTGVYEQYF,TGTGCCAGCTCACCACCGGCTGCCGATGGGACAGGGGTCTACGAGCAGTACTTC
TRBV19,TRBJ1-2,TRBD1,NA,CASSTDRGFTF,TGTGCCAGTAGCACAGACAGGGGATTCACCTTC
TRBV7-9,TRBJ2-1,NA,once,CASSSLGKAESSYNEQFF,TGTGCCAGCAGCTCCCTGGGGAAAGCGGAAAGCTCCTACAATGAGCAGTTCTTC
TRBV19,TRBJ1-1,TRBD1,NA,CASLHTGEAGTEAFF,TGTGCCAGTCTCCATACAGGGGAGGCGGGCACTGAAGCTTTCTTT
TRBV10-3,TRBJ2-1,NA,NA,CAIRGDNEQFF,TGTGCCATCCGCGGGGACAATGAGCAGTTCTTC
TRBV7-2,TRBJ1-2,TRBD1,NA,CASSLMGTDGYTF,TGTGCCAGCAGCTTAATGGGGACAGATGGCTACACCTTC
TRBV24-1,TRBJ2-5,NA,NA,CATSDSDRQETQYF,TGTGCCACCAGTGACTCAGACAGACAAGAGACCCAGTACTTC
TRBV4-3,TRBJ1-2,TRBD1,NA,CASSQSAGTGLHYGYTF,TGCGCCAGCAGCCAATCGGCCGGGACAGGGCTTCACTATGGCTACACCTTC
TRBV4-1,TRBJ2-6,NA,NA,CASSQAPSGAISGANVLTF,TGCGCCAGCAGCCAAGCCCCTTCGGGAGCCATCTCTGGGGCCAACGTCCTGACTTTC
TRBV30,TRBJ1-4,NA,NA,CACEGGGEGEKLFF,TGTGCCTGCGAGGGCGGGGGCGAAGGTGAAAAACTGTTTTTT
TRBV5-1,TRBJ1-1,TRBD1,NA,CASSLEQGELNTEAFF,TGCGCCAGCAGCTTGGAACAGGGGGAATTGAACACTGAAGCTTTCTTT
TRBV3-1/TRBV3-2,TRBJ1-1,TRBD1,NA,CASRKAGQGGDEAFF,TGTGCCAGCAGGAAAGCGGGACAGGGGGGGGATGAAGCTTTCTTT